The clone carrying this TCR beta chain was found many times. Its antigen is currently unknown. This sample was included in a study of spatial heterogeneity in lung cancer. For the study at large: The donors comprised 60 to 80 untreated early-stage non-small cell lung cancer patients. The count of detected beta-chain sequences consistently exceeded that of alpha-chain sequences.

Findings and caveats of the study: At resection, ubiquitous expanded tumor TCRs appeared in blood more than at follow-up.

Time point specified: blood at routine non-recurrence follow-up after resection. Extraction of whole RNA from tumor, nontumor lung or frozen PBMC preceded unsorted sequencing. TCRdb used MiXCR to reprocess the 5' RACE reads, holding one entry per CDR3 protein. The sample contains more than 95,000 distinct CDR3 sequences, 12% of which appear only once. The sequence derives from a male donor with early-stage non-small cell lung cancer. Sequenced material: PBMCs, taken at follow-up.

The CDR3 sequence is CSARRGMGNTEAFF. The CDR3 DNA follows: TGCAGTGCTCGCAGGGGTATGGGGAACACTGAAGCTTTCTTT. The chain couples TRBV20-1 to TRBJ1-1; tentative D call: TRBD1 (6 bases). V lost 5 bases and J lost 1, with 14 bases in between. CDR1 is DFQATT and CDR2 is SNEGSKA in the germline V gene (reference sequence). The CDR3 is 14 amino acids.